These 9 T cell receptor beta chains share one sample of origin, sequenced in a study of cytomegalovirus exposure and HLA in healthy donors (dated by TCRdb to about 2017). To prepare the library, the immunoSEQ multiplex PCR assay was applied. The multiplex PCR relied on a mix of 60 forward primers for TCR Vbeta segments and 13 reverse primers for TCR Jbeta segments. This is the immuneACCESS table as TCRdb keeps it, with only in-frame sequences that have V and J called. A part of the clones is gone; compared with another copy, unresolved V genes explain less than half, and the rest is unexplained. The sample records 140,000 or so clones, 74% of which are singletons. The ten largest account for 4.3% of the sample. The sequencing sample was made of PBMCs. The receptors shown here come from a man between 18 and 35 years old in good health and CMV-seropositive.

Points on this clone: The junction departs from the called germline gene at one end, perhaps through a read error. V and J are TRBV7-2 and TRBJ2-7; D is perhaps TRBD1 (6 bases). The length of the CDR3 is 13 residues. Germline V gene sequence: CDR1 SGHTA, CDR2 FQGNSA. The CDR3, as DNA: TGTGCCAGCAGCCCGTTAAGGGGGAGACCGGGGCACTTC. It specifies CASSPLRGRPGHF.

This clone was found a few times. V gene TRBV29-1 combines with J gene TRBJ2-2; D possibly corresponds to TRBD1 (5 bases). The CDR3 runs to 12 residues. With 7 bases removed from V and 4 bases from J, the gap between germline ends came to 10 bases. Per the germline V gene, CDR1 is SQVTM and CDR2 is ANQGSEA. In nucleotides, the CDR3 is TGCAGCGCCGACAGTGGCACCGGGGAGCTGTTTTTT. Translation gives CSADSGTGELFF.

This clone was found a few times. This sequence joins TRBV6-5 and TRBJ2-1; D remains ambiguous. CDR3 length equals 14 residues. The germline V gene has CDR1 MNHEY and CDR2 SVGAGI. Trimming took 5 bases from V and 8 from J, leaving 16 bases between them. CDR3 in DNA: TGTGCCAGCAGTCCCATCATTAGTGAGGATGAGCAGTTCTTC. Encoded protein: CASSPIISEDEQFF.

This clone was counted a few times. The chain has TRBV4-3 and TRBJ2-1; D uncertain. The CDR3 has 14 residues. CDR1 is LGHNA, CDR2 YSLEER, per germline. V was trimmed by 5 bases and J by 3 bases, leaving 11 bases between them. The CDR3: CASSGSRFYNEQFF. The CDR3 DNA is TGCGCCAGCAGCGGTAGTCGTTTCTACAATGAGCAGTTCTTC.

The chain links TRBV27 to TRBJ1-5; no clear D gene. Germline-derived CDR1 and CDR2 are MNHEY and SMNVEV (reference sequence). The CDR3 sequence is 13 residues long. The V end was cut by 6 bases, the J end by 7 bases, with 13 bases between. CDR3 amino acids: CASSPGRAQPQHF. As DNA, the CDR3 is TGTGCCAGCAGCCCTGGGCGGGCGCAGCCCCAGCATTTT.

The chain carries TRBV28 and TRBJ1-2; tentative D call: TRBD1 (6 bases). The length of the CDR3 is 15 residues. The V end lost 6 bases, the J end lost 3 bases, and 17 bases lay between the germline ends. CDR1 and CDR2 from the germline V gene are MDHEN and SYDVKM. The chain's CDR3 is CASRVTGFKDYGYTF. CDR3 in DNA: TGTGCCAGCAGGGTGACAGGCTTCAAGGACTATGGCTACACCTTC.

This chain uses TRBV6-6 with TRBJ2-4; D is ambiguous. The ends were cut back, 0 bases at V and 9 bases at J, with 12 bases in the middle. The length of the CDR3 is 14 residues. CDR1 is MNHNY and CDR2 is SVGAGI in the germline V gene (reference sequence). This CDR3 reads CASSYSIERSIQYF. As DNA, the CDR3 is TGTGCCAGCAGTTACTCGATTGAAAGGAGCATTCAGTACTTC.

The chain couples TRBV15 to TRBJ1-1, with D maybe TRBD1 (5 bases). The V gene lost 5 bases and the J gene lost 6 bases, with 22 bases spanning the gap. The CDR3 sequence is 16 residues long. Germline values: CDR1 LNHNV, CDR2 YYDKDF (reference sequence). The CDR3 protein is CATSETVAGPYSEAFF. DNA for the CDR3: TGTGCCACCAGCGAGACGGTAGCAGGGCCTTACTCTGAAGCTTTCTTT.

This chain uses TRBV18 with TRBJ1-1; 7 nucleotides line up with TRBD1. After removal of 2 bases from V and 0 bases from J, the junction contained 12 bases not matched to a gene. The CDR3 is made up of 18 amino acids. Germline V gene sequence: CDR1 KGHSH, CDR2 LQKENI. The CDR3 region has the DNA TGTGCCAGCTCACCAATAGGCGGGACAGCTATACTGAACACTGAAGCTTTCTTT. As protein: CASSPIGGTAILNTEAFF. Combining the CDR3 with reference TRBV18 and TRBJ1-1 gives the whole variable domain NAGVMQNPRHLVRRRGQEARLRCSPMKGHSHVYWYRQLPEEGLKFMVYLQKENIIDESGMPKERFSAEFPKEGPSILRIQQVVRGDSAAYFCASSPIGGTAILNTEAFFGQGTRLTVV.